The T cell receptor (beta chain) under discussion was sequenced for a study of blood T cell repertoires in COVID-19 (dated by TCRdb to 2018 to 2021). Looking at the study overall: The collaborator samples originated in the United States, Italy and Spain and spanned the acute and convalescent phases of COVID-19. The repertoires were released in a freely available public database intended as a resource for research on the immune response to SARS-CoV-2. A de-identified subject ID, COVID-19 status, age in years and sex were almost always included in the sample metadata. Deeply sampled blood TCRbeta repertoires from subjects exposed to, actively infected with, or recovered from COVID-19 were included in the dataset. Where available, HLA class I and class II types were obtained from metadata supplied by the sample provider rather than from assay-based typing. The material from the prospective study consisted of cDNA or gDNA derived from T cells, B-cell-depleted T cells, or PBMCs. Samples came from the ongoing ImmuneRACE study (first 160 participants) plus 1,254 subjects from 6 global collaborators.

The collaborating institutions used their own protocols to collect whole blood in K2EDTA tubes. For TCRbeta analysis, collaborators shipped samples as frozen whole blood, isolated PBMCs, or DNA extracted from either of those sample types. Clipping removes 3 bases from V and 4 bases from J, with 7 as the unmatched junction base count. From a lookup of the germline V gene (reference sequence), CDR1 and CDR2 are SEHNR and FQNEAQ. The CDR3 sequence holds 15 residues, the cysteine and phenylalanine included. Just CDR3 DNA is preserved here, 45 bases in frame from base 1. A remark on this clone: The antigen this receptor binds is unknown. No per-base quality is available; no much larger clone lies one base away.

Results and caveats for the whole study, not just this receptor: The quantity of clinical and demographic metadata differed by source and by participant and was supplied without curation.

TCRbeta CDR3 regions were amplified from genomic DNA using the immunoSEQ Assay, a bias-controlled multiplex PCR. Concerning the study's data processing: The number of nucleated cells in each sample was estimated by amplification of reference gene primers within the assay. To quantify the absolute abundance of each unique TCRbeta CDR3 rearrangement, sequence reads were collapsed and filtered. Productive Simpson clonality was computed per sample as the square root of Simpson's diversity index over productive rearrangements. The clones in this table, taken by TCRdb from immuneACCESS, are in-frame only. Not every clone is retained; where verified, under half of the shortfall comes from an unresolved V gene, and the cause of the rest is unknown. D and trimming were read from the DNA, whereas the V and J calls and clone size are those reported in that table. The sample table lists about 200,000 clones, 80% to 90% of them with a count of one. The ten top clones hold less than 15% of the sample.

Sequenced sample: peripheral blood. The chain was built from TRBV7-9 and TRBJ2-7, with 9 junctional bases fitting TRBD2. This receptor was obtained from a human donor in a cohort sampled during active COVID-19. CDR3 reads: CASSFQLAGAYEQYF. The bases are TGTGCCAGCAGCTTTCAATTAGCGGGAGCGTACGAGCAGTACTTC.